This TCR beta chain was captured by sequencing in a study of T cell repertoires in cytomegalovirus infection. TCRdb recomputed calls from the reads with MiXCR, one row per CDR3 protein. The profile shows some 440,000 distinct CDR3 sequences, roughly 31% of them singletons. Details on this clonotype: This may be a read error, as it is one base from a much larger clone.

The CDR3 has 15 residues. Germline V gives CDR1 SGHTA, CDR2 FQGTGA. Specimen: PBMCs. This receptor was identified in a human donor in good health (CMV status not recorded). Some clones in this sample may be carry-over from other donors' samples. This rearrangement joins TRBV7-3 to TRBJ2-3; D is ambiguous. With the DNA end fitting TRBJ1-5 better, the J assignment may be wrong. The CDR3 DNA reads as TGTGCCAGCAGCTTAGTCGGGGTGATCACAGATACGCAGCATTTT. As protein: CASSLVGVITDTQHF.